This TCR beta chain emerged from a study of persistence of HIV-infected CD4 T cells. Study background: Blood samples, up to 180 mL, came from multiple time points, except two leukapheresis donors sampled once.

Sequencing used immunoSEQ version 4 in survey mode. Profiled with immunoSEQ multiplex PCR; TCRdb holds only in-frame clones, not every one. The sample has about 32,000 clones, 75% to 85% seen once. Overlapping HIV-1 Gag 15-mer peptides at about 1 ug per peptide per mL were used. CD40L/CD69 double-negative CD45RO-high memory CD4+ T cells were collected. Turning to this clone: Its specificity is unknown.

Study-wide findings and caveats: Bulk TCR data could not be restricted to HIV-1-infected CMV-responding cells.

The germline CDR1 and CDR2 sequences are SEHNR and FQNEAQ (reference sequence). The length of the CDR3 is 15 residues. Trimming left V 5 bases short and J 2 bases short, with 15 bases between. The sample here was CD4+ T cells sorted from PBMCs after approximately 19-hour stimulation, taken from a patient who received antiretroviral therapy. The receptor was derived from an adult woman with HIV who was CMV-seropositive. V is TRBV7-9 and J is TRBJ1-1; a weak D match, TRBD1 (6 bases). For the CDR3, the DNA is TGTGCCAGCAGCCCAGGACAGAGAATAAACACTGAAGCTTTCTTT. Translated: CASSPGQRINTEAFF.